A selection of T cell receptor beta chains follows, all from one sample in a study of CD4 T cells in relation to SARS-CoV-2 and coronaviruses. The method was immunoSEQ multiplex PCR; TCRdb's version includes in-frame clones alone and lacks a portion of them. The table has 15,000 or so clones, about 80% seen once. Antigen specificity for these receptors is unknown. Sequenced sample: CD4+ T cells from PBMCs, cultured in vitro. These receptor sequences come from a human donor in good health. Each CDR3 is given with its conserved first and last residue. The D gene is left open where the match is weak. Rows give clone size only sometimes, using once, few, many, or a class for an expanded clone.

clone_size j_call v_call d_call cdr3_nt cdr3_aa
- TRBJ1-3 TRBV28 - TGTGCCAGCAGTTTATGGACAGGTGCTTTCTCTGGAAACACCATATATTTT CASSLWTGAFSGNTIYF
- TRBJ1-3 TRBV7-8 - TGTGCCAGCAGCCCCCCGGGGTCTTCTGGAAACACCATATATTTT CASSPPGSSGNTIYF
few TRBJ2-3 TRBV12-5 - TGTGCTAGTGGTTTGGTCCCAAGGGGGGGTATCGGGGGGCGAAGCACAGATACGCAGTATTTT CASGLVPRGGIGGRSTDTQYF
- TRBJ1-1 TRBV6-2/TRBV6-3 - TGTGCCAGCAGTTTCGGAGCCAGCGAAGCTTTCTTT CASSFGASEAFF
few TRBJ2-2 TRBV5-1 TRBD1 TGCGCCAGCACCACCCTCGGGACAGGGGACACCGGGGAGCTGTTTTTT CASTTLGTGDTGELFF
- TRBJ2-1 TRBV6-2/TRBV6-3 - TGTGCCAGCAGTTACTCGAGGGGGACCTACAATGAGCAGTTCTTC CASSYSRGTYNEQFF
- TRBJ2-1 TRBV7-2 TRBD2 TGTGCCAGCCGTCAGGGACTAGCGGGAGGTGTCGATGAGCAGTTCTTC CASRQGLAGGVDEQFF
- TRBJ1-1 TRBV2 - TGTGCCAGCAGCGTTATCGGGGTTTTGAGCACTGAAGCTTTCTTT CASSVIGVLSTEAFF
- TRBJ1-5 TRBV7-2 - TGTGCCAGCAGCTCCCAGGGTTCTGGCAATCAGCCCCAGCATTTT CASSSQGSGNQPQHF
- TRBJ1-1 TRBV29-1 - TGCAGCGTACGAAACACCGCAGTGGGGACTGAAGCTTTCTTT CSVRNTAVGTEAFF
- TRBJ1-3 TRBV4-2 TRBD1 TGTGCCAGCAGCCAGAGCTCCGCCAGGGGGGCTGGAAACACCATATATTTT CASSQSSARGAGNTIYF
- TRBJ2-3 TRBV10-3 - TGTGCCATCCGGTTGGGTGGAGATACGCAGTATTTT CAIRLGGDTQYF
- TRBJ2-3 TRBV18 TRBD2 TGTGCCAGCTCCGAGGCGGGGGGGTCGGGGGGCACAGATACGCAGTATTTT CASSEAGGSGGTDTQYF
- TRBJ1-2 TRBV30 TRBD1 TGTGCCTGGAGCCCTACAGGGGGCGTTGGCTACACCTTC CAWSPTGGVGYTF
- TRBJ1-2 TRBV29-1 - TGCAGCGTTTCAGACTTGGAATATGGCTACACCTTC CSVSDLEYGYTF
few TRBJ1-2 TRBV14 - TGTGCCAGCAGCCAAGAATCGCGGGGATACGAGCAAGGCTATGGCTACACCTTC CASSQESRGYEQGYGYTF
- TRBJ2-2 TRBV28 - TGTGCCAGCACGAGTAACACCGGGGAGCTGTTTTTT CASTSNTGELFF
- TRBJ1-1 TRBV11-2 TRBD1 TGTGCCAGCAGCCCGCGTATTACAGGGGGGAACACTGAAGCTTTCTTT CASSPRITGGNTEAFF
- TRBJ2-1 TRBV19 TRBD1 TGTGCCAGTAGCTTGTCCGGTGGCAGGGGGCGCAATGAGCAGTTCTTC CASSLSGGRGRNEQFF
few TRBJ2-7 TRBV10-1 TRBD1 TGCGCCAGCAGAACCGGGACAGGTAACCCCGGGGGCGACGAGCAGTACTTC CASRTGTGNPGGDEQYF
- TRBJ2-3 TRBV7-9 - TGTGCCAGCAGCTCCCTCAGAACGCAGTATTTT CASSSLRTQYF
- TRBJ2-6 TRBV7-9 - TGTGCCAGCAGCTTGCGGAACTCTGGGGCCAACGTCCTGACTTTC CASSLRNSGANVLTF
- TRBJ2-2 TRBV11-2 - TGTGCCAGCAGCTATTTCGGGGAGCTGTTTTTT CASSYFGELFF
- TRBJ2-1 TRBV4-3 - TGCGCCAGCAGCCAGACAGGCCGTTCAGGTGAGCAGTTCTTC CASSQTGRSGEQFF
- TRBJ2-2 TRBV6-5 - TGTGCCAGCAGTTACTCGAGCAGGGATCCCGGGGAGCTGTTTTTT CASSYSSRDPGELFF
- TRBJ2-3 TRBV2 - TGTGCCAGCAAGGAGGGGGGGGGTCGGGATACGCAGTATTTT CASKEGGGRDTQYF